This is a list of T cell receptor beta chains from one sample in a study of blood T cell repertoires in COVID-19. Clones were sequenced by immunoSEQ multiplex PCR, and TCRdb holds only the in-frame ones, with some missing. Of about 330,000 clones listed, roughly 88% are singletons. Sequenced: peripheral blood. These receptors were obtained from a woman aged 45 to 65 with active or convalescent COVID-19. The CDR3 runs from the conserved cysteine through the conserved F or W. A D gene is named only where the DNA matches it firmly. The listing skips clone size in some rows; elsewhere it reads once, few, many or a size class.

clone size: .
V gene: TRBV6-1
D gene: TRBD1
J gene: TRBJ1-5
CDR3 protein: CASSGITGGPGSNQPQHF
CDR3 DNA: TGTGCCAGCAGTGGTATAACAGGGGGCCCGGGAAGCAATCAGCCCCAGCATTTT

clone size: .
V gene: TRBV27
D gene: .
J gene: TRBJ1-1
CDR3 protein: CASWERPRGTEAFF
CDR3 DNA: TGTGCCAGCTGGGAAAGACCGCGGGGCACTGAAGCTTTCTTT

clone size: .
V gene: TRBV15
D gene: .
J gene: TRBJ2-2
CDR3 protein: CATSRDSTGELFF
CDR3 DNA: TGTGCCACCAGCAGAGACTCGACCGGGGAGCTGTTTTTT

clone size: .
V gene: TRBV7-3
D gene: TRBD2
J gene: TRBJ2-1
CDR3 protein: CASSLGTSGRGQFF
CDR3 DNA: TGTGCCAGCAGCCTCGGGACTAGCGGGAGAGGGCAGTTCTTC

clone size: once
V gene: TRBV30
D gene: TRBD1
J gene: TRBJ2-5
CDR3 protein: CAWSRGLAETQYF
CDR3 DNA: TGTGCCTGGAGCAGGGGGCTGGCAGAGACCCAGTACTTC

clone size: .
V gene: TRBV11-2
D gene: TRBD2
J gene: TRBJ2-2
CDR3 protein: CASSLVLAGVTGELFF
CDR3 DNA: TGTGCCAGCAGCTTAGTACTAGCGGGAGTCACCGGGGAGCTGTTTTTT

clone size: .
V gene: TRBV7-2
D gene: TRBD2
J gene: TRBJ2-1
CDR3 protein: CASSPRTSGGYYNEQFF
CDR3 DNA: TGTGCCAGCAGCCCACGGACTAGCGGGGGATACTACAATGAGCAGTTCTTC

clone size: .
V gene: TRBV7-9
D gene: TRBD1
J gene: TRBJ1-6
CDR3 protein: CASSLVPGQGVKGSPLHF
CDR3 DNA: TGTGCCAGCAGCTTAGTCCCGGGACAGGGTGTGAAAGGTTCACCCCTCCACTTT

clone size: .
V gene: TRBV18
D gene: TRBD1
J gene: TRBJ2-2
CDR3 protein: CASSSGQGQTGELFF
CDR3 DNA: TGTGCCAGCTCATCCGGACAGGGTCAGACCGGGGAGCTGTTTTTT

clone size: .
V gene: TRBV28
D gene: TRBD2
J gene: TRBJ2-5
CDR3 protein: CASSPSGRAWETQYF
CDR3 DNA: TGTGCCAGCAGTCCTAGCGGGAGGGCCTGGGAGACCCAGTACTTC

clone size: .
V gene: TRBV11-1
D gene: .
J gene: TRBJ1-2
CDR3 protein: CASSLGQVYGYTF
CDR3 DNA: TGTGCCAGCAGCTTAGGACAAGTCTACGGCTACACCTTC

clone size: .
V gene: TRBV5-8
D gene: TRBD1
J gene: TRBJ2-3
CDR3 protein: CASRDRGWGSTDTQYF
CDR3 DNA: TGTGCCAGCAGGGACAGGGGATGGGGAAGCACAGATACGCAGTATTTT

clone size: few
V gene: TRBV12-3/TRBV12-4
D gene: TRBD1
J gene: TRBJ1-1
CDR3 protein: CASSLLGQDEAFF
CDR3 DNA: TGTGCCAGCAGTTTATTGGGACAGGATGAAGCTTTCTTT

clone size: .
V gene: TRBV7-6
D gene: .
J gene: TRBJ2-1
CDR3 protein: CASSLVTPYNEQFF
CDR3 DNA: TGTGCCAGCAGCTTAGTTACACCTTACAATGAGCAGTTCTTC

clone size: .
V gene: TRBV9
D gene: .
J gene: TRBJ1-2
CDR3 protein: CASSVEGGRGEDYGYTF
CDR3 DNA: TGTGCCAGCAGCGTAGAAGGTGGGAGGGGGGAAGACTATGGCTACACCTTC

clone size: .
V gene: TRBV18
D gene: TRBD1
J gene: TRBJ1-2
CDR3 protein: CASSPQTTGVNGYTF
CDR3 DNA: TGTGCCAGCTCACCACAGACCACAGGGGTTAATGGCTACACCTTC

clone size: .
V gene: TRBV5-1
D gene: TRBD2
J gene: TRBJ2-1
CDR3 protein: CASSPLAGRTSGPNEQFF
CDR3 DNA: TGCGCCAGCAGCCCCCTGGCAGGGCGGACTAGCGGACCCAATGAGCAGTTCTTC

clone size: .
V gene: TRBV27
D gene: TRBD1
J gene: TRBJ1-4
CDR3 protein: CASSFGRGDEKLFF
CDR3 DNA: TGTGCCAGCAGTTTTGGCAGGGGGGATGAAAAACTGTTTTTT

clone size: .
V gene: TRBV5-1
D gene: .
J gene: TRBJ1-1
CDR3 protein: CASSLVAGNTEAFF
CDR3 DNA: TGCGCCAGCAGCTTGGTAGCGGGGAACACTGAAGCTTTCTTT

clone size: .
V gene: TRBV27
D gene: TRBD1
J gene: TRBJ1-2
CDR3 protein: CASTPGAGQGYGYTF
CDR3 DNA: TGTGCCAGCACTCCTGGAGCAGGACAGGGATATGGCTACACCTTC

clone size: once
V gene: TRBV6-1
D gene: .
J gene: TRBJ2-7
CDR3 protein: CASSEWGVKSYEQYF
CDR3 DNA: TGTGCCAGCAGTGAATGGGGGGTTAAATCCTACGAGCAGTACTTC

clone size: .
V gene: TRBV27
D gene: TRBD2
J gene: TRBJ2-1
CDR3 protein: CASSLLTSAFNEQFF
CDR3 DNA: TGTGCCAGCAGTTTATTGACTAGCGCTTTCAATGAGCAGTTCTTC

clone size: .
V gene: TRBV18
D gene: TRBD1
J gene: TRBJ1-1
CDR3 protein: CASSSLGQGQTEAFF
CDR3 DNA: TGTGCCAGCTCATCACTAGGACAGGGCCAAACTGAAGCTTTCTTT

clone size: .
V gene: TRBV10-3
D gene: TRBD2
J gene: TRBJ2-3
CDR3 protein: CAIGTGTSGRSGTDTQYF
CDR3 DNA: TGTGCCATCGGAACCGGGACTAGCGGGAGAAGTGGCACAGATACGCAGTATTTT

clone size: .
V gene: TRBV27
D gene: TRBD2
J gene: TRBJ2-7
CDR3 protein: CASSSSGPSYEQYF
CDR3 DNA: TGTGCCAGCAGTAGTAGCGGGCCTAGCTACGAGCAGTACTTC

clone size: .
V gene: TRBV7-9
D gene: .
J gene: TRBJ1-2
CDR3 protein: CASSVLGGVLYGYTF
CDR3 DNA: TGTGCCAGCAGCGTACTCGGGGGTGTCCTTTATGGCTACACCTTC

clone size: .
V gene: TRBV5-6
D gene: TRBD2
J gene: TRBJ2-3
CDR3 protein: CASSPMGTSYKDTQYF
CDR3 DNA: TGTGCCAGCAGCCCCATGGGGACTAGCTATAAGGATACGCAGTATTTT

clone size: .
V gene: TRBV6-2/TRBV6-3
D gene: .
J gene: TRBJ1-5
CDR3 protein: CASSYSSGFNQPQHF
CDR3 DNA: TGTGCCAGCAGTTACTCTTCAGGTTTCAATCAGCCCCAGCATTTT

clone size: .
V gene: TRBV7-6
D gene: TRBD1
J gene: TRBJ2-1
CDR3 protein: CASSARQGAYNEQFF
CDR3 DNA: TGTGCCAGCAGCGCCCGACAGGGGGCCTACAATGAGCAGTTCTTC

clone size: .
V gene: TRBV6-6
D gene: .
J gene: TRBJ2-7
CDR3 protein: CASSPQGDEQYF
CDR3 DNA: TGTGCCAGCAGCCCCCAGGGCGACGAGCAGTACTTC

clone size: .
V gene: TRBV28
D gene: TRBD1
J gene: TRBJ1-2
CDR3 protein: CAIIDGGTGGLNGYTF
CDR3 DNA: TGTGCCATCATAGACGGGGGGACAGGGGGCTTAAACGGGTACACCTTC

clone size: .
V gene: TRBV27
D gene: TRBD2
J gene: TRBJ2-3
CDR3 protein: CASSSAGGLTDTQYF
CDR3 DNA: TGTGCCAGCAGTTCCGCGGGAGGGCTGACAGATACGCAGTATTTT

clone size: .
V gene: TRBV15
D gene: .
J gene: TRBJ1-2
CDR3 protein: CATSRFSSGGLNYGYTF
CDR3 DNA: TGTGCCACCAGCAGATTTTCATCGGGTGGACTTAACTATGGCTACACCTTC

clone size: .
V gene: TRBV28
D gene: .
J gene: TRBJ1-1
CDR3 protein: CASRSSGTEAFF
CDR3 DNA: TGTGCCAGCAGATCCTCGGGGACTGAAGCTTTCTTT

clone size: .
V gene: TRBV19
D gene: .
J gene: TRBJ1-1
CDR3 protein: CASSNGLSAGTEAFF
CDR3 DNA: TGTGCCAGTAGTAACGGACTTTCAGCGGGGACTGAAGCTTTCTTT

clone size: .
V gene: TRBV30
D gene: TRBD1
J gene: TRBJ2-1
CDR3 protein: CAWSTGQGYNEQFF
CDR3 DNA: TGTGCCTGGAGTACTGGACAGGGCTACAATGAGCAGTTCTTC

clone size: .
V gene: TRBV19
D gene: TRBD2
J gene: TRBJ2-3
CDR3 protein: CASRGTSGSTRTRDTQYF
CDR3 DNA: TGTGCCAGTAGAGGGACTAGCGGGAGTACAAGGACGCGGGATACGCAGTATTTT

clone size: .
V gene: TRBV7-2
D gene: .
J gene: TRBJ2-3
CDR3 protein: CASSLILTGLEADTQYF
CDR3 DNA: TGTGCCAGCAGCTTAATTTTGACAGGCCTCGAAGCAGATACGCAGTATTTT

clone size: .
V gene: TRBV6-2/TRBV6-3
D gene: .
J gene: TRBJ1-2
CDR3 protein: CASSLTVNYGYTF
CDR3 DNA: TGTGCCAGCAGTTTGACAGTAAACTATGGCTACACCTTC

clone size: .
V gene: TRBV6-5
D gene: .
J gene: TRBJ2-2
CDR3 protein: CASSIVTTGELFF
CDR3 DNA: TGTGCCAGCAGTATAGTTACCACCGGGGAGCTGTTTTTT

clone size: .
V gene: TRBV19
D gene: .
J gene: TRBJ1-5
CDR3 protein: CASSTRTTGSTPRFSNQPQHF
CDR3 DNA: TGTGCCAGTAGTACACGAACGACAGGCAGTACCCCAAGGTTCAGCAATCAGCCCCAGCATTTT

clone size: .
V gene: TRBV5-6
D gene: .
J gene: TRBJ1-1
CDR3 protein: CASSQTGYTEAFF
CDR3 DNA: TGTGCCAGCAGCCAAACAGGGTACACTGAAGCTTTCTTT

clone size: .
V gene: TRBV3-1/TRBV3-2
D gene: .
J gene: TRBJ1-5
CDR3 protein: CASSQGGQYQPQHF
CDR3 DNA: TGTGCCAGCAGCCAAGGAGGACAGTATCAGCCCCAGCATTTT

clone size: .
V gene: TRBV19
D gene: .
J gene: TRBJ2-4
CDR3 protein: CASSVQVGGGKNIQYF
CDR3 DNA: TGTGCCAGTAGTGTACAGGTGGGAGGTGGCAAAAACATTCAGTACTTC

clone size: .
V gene: TRBV7-8
D gene: TRBD2
J gene: TRBJ2-7
CDR3 protein: CASSLVASGNFYEQYF
CDR3 DNA: TGTGCCAGCAGCTTAGTGGCTAGCGGAAATTTCTACGAGCAGTACTTC

clone size: .
V gene: TRBV18
D gene: TRBD1
J gene: TRBJ1-4
CDR3 protein: CASSPTGGSDEKLFF
CDR3 DNA: TGTGCCAGCTCACCTACAGGGGGTTCAGATGAAAAACTGTTTTTT